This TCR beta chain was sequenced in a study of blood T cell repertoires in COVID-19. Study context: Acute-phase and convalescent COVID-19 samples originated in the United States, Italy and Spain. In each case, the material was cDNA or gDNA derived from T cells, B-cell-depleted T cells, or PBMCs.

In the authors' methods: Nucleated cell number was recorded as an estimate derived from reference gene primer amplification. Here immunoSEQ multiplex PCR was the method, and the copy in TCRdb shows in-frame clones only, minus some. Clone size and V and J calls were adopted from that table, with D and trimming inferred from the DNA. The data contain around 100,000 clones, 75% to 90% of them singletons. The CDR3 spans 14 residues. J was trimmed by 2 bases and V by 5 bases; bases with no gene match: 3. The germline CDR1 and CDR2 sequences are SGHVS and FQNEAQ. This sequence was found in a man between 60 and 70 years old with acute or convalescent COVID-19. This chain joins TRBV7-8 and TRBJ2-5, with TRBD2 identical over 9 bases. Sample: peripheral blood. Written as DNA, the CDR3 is TGTGCCAGCAGCCTTAGCGGGGGACAAGAGACCCAGTACTTC. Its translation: CASSLSGGQETQYF.